This TCR beta chain was profiled in a study of shared clonotypes between healthy human individuals. The sample holds one count of this clone. Its antigen is not identified. V lost 0 bases and J lost 3; bases outside the gene matches: 5. Germline V gives CDR1 LGHNA, CDR2 YNFKEQ. The CDR3 is 15 residues long. Each PCR replicate run on unsorted PBMC took in 300 to 350 ng DNA, around 30,000 T cell genomes. Sequenced by immunoSEQ multiplex PCR; TCRdb stores in-frame clones only, minus some. The top ten clones hold under 15% of a sample with about 490,000 clones, 76% of them seen once. Study results and limitations: There were few donors, and this limited the genetic and exposure-history diversity represented.

The specimen sequenced was PBMCs. The chain employs TRBV4-2 and TRBJ2-7, with TRBD2 matching over 7 bases. This receptor was taken from a woman aged 40 to 50 in good health. Some clones in this sample may be carry-over from other donors' samples. For the CDR3, the DNA is TGTGCCAGCAGCCAAGATATGGGCGGGAGCTACGAGCAGTACTTC. Amino acid sequence: CASSQDMGGSYEQYF.